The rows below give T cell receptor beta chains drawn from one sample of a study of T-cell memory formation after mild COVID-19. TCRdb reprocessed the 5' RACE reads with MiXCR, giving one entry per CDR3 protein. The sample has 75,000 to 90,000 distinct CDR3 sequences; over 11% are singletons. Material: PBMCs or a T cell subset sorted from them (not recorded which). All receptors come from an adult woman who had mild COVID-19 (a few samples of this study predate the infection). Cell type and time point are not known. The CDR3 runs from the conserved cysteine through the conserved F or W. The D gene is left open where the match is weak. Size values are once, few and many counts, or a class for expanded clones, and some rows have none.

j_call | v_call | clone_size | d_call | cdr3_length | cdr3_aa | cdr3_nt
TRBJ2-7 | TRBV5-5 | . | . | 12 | CASMPGGYEQYF | TGTGCCAGCATGCCTGGGGGCTACGAGCAGTACTTC
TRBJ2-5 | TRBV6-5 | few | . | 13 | CASSYSWGETQYF | TGTGCCAGCAGTTACTCGTGGGGGGAGACCCAGTACTTC
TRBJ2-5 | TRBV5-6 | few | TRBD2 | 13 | CASRRGAGETQYF | TGTGCCAGCAGGCGGGGGGCTGGAGAGACCCAGTACTTC
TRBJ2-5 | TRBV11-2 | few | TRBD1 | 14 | CASSSQGAGETQYF | TGTGCCAGCAGCTCTCAGGGGGCGGGGGAGACCCAGTACTTC
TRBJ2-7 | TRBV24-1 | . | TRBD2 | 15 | CATSAGRGLAYEQYF | TGTGCCACCAGTGCCGGTCGCGGACTAGCCTACGAGCAGTACTTC
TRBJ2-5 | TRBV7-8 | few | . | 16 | CASSPPRDTRQETQYF | TGTGCCAGCAGCCCCCCCCGGGACACCCGCCAAGAGACCCAGTACTTC
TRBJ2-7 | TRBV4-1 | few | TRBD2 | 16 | CASSQDGETSEYEQYF | TGCGCCAGCAGCCAAGATGGGGAGACTAGCGAGTACGAGCAGTACTTC
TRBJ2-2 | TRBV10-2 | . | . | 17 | CASSESGRESLTGELFF | TGCGCCAGCAGTGAGTCGGGCAGGGAATCTCTCACCGGGGAGCTGTTTTTT
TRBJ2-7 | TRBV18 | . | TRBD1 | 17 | CASSPYYGTAEVYEQYF | TGTGCCAGCTCACCATACTACGGGACAGCCGAGGTCTACGAGCAGTACTTC
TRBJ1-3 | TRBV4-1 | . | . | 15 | CASSQEKMPGNTIYF | TGCGCCAGCAGCCAAGAAAAGATGCCTGGAAACACCATATATTTT
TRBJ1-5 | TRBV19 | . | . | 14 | CASSTDGHREPQHF | TGTGCCAGTAGTACGGACGGACATAGGGAGCCCCAGCATTTT
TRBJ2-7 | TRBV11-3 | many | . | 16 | CASSLDPGTSSYEQYF | TGTGCCAGCAGCTTAGATCCGGGTACGAGCTCCTACGAGCAGTACTTC
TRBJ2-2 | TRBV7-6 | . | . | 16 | CASSLTPSWGTGELFF | TGTGCCAGCAGCCTGACCCCTAGTTGGGGAACCGGGGAGCTGTTTTTT
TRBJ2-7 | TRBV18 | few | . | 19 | CASSPPPGLDTIVSYEQYF | TGTGCCAGCTCACCCCCGCCGGGACTGGACACAATCGTCTCCTACGAGCAGTACTTC
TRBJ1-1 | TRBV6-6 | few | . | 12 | CASRRGEPEAFF | TGTGCCAGCAGGCGGGGGGAACCTGAAGCTTTCTTT
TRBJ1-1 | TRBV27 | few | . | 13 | CASTGLGSTEAFF | TGTGCCAGCACAGGCCTAGGGAGCACTGAAGCTTTCTTT
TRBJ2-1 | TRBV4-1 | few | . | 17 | CASSQEFRLVGTNEQFF | TGCGCCAGCAGCCAAGAATTTCGACTAGTGGGGACCAATGAGCAGTTCTTC
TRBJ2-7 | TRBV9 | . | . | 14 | CASSVGGDTYEQYF | TGTGCCAGCAGCGTAGGGGGTGATACCTACGAGCAGTACTTC
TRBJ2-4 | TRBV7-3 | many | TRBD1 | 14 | CASSLVGQGNIQYF | TGTGCCAGCAGCTTAGTTGGACAGGGGAACATTCAGTACTTC
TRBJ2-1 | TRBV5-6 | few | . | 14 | CASSRGGSYNEQFF | TGTGCCAGCAGCCGAGGGGGATCCTACAATGAGCAGTTCTTC
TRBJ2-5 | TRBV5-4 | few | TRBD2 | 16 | CASSWRRLAGVETQYF | TGTGCCAGCAGCTGGAGGCGGCTAGCGGGGGTGGAGACCCAGTACTTC
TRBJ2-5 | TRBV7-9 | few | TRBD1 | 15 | CASRRTGATQETQYF | TGTGCCAGCAGAAGAACAGGGGCGACACAAGAGACCCAGTACTTC
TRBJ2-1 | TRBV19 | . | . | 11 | CASSTGNEQFF | TGTGCCAGTAGTACAGGGAATGAGCAGTTCTTC
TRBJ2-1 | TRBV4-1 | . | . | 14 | CASSPGPLGNEQFF | TGCGCCAGCAGTCCCGGCCCCCTAGGGAATGAGCAGTTCTTC
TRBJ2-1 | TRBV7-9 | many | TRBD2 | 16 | CASSPRTSGGGVEQFF | TGTGCCAGCAGCCCTAGGACTAGCGGGGGCGGCGTTGAGCAGTTCTTC
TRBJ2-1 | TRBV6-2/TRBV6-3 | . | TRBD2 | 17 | CASSSVLLAVSYNEQFF | TGTGCCAGCAGTTCCGTACTGCTAGCGGTTTCCTACAATGAGCAGTTCTTC
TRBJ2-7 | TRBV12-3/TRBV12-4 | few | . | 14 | CASSGLPGDYEQYF | TGTGCCAGCAGTGGACTCCCCGGGGACTACGAGCAGTACTTC
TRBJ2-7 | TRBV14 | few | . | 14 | CASSQASYPYEQYF | TGTGCCAGCAGCCAAGCTTCATACCCCTACGAGCAGTACTTC
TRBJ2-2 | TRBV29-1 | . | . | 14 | CSVVTTRGPGELFF | TGCAGCGTTGTGACAACGAGGGGCCCCGGGGAGCTGTTTTTT
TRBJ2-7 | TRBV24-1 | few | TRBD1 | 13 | CATSDRQGSEQYF | TGTGCCACCAGTGACCGACAGGGGAGCGAGCAGTACTTC
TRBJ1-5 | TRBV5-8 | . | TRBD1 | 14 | CASSSNRGNQPQHF | TGTGCCAGCAGCTCTAACAGGGGGAATCAGCCCCAGCATTTT
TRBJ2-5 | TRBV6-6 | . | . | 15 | CASSNTVTSQETQYF | TGTGCCAGCAGTAATACAGTAACCTCACAAGAGACCCAGTACTTC